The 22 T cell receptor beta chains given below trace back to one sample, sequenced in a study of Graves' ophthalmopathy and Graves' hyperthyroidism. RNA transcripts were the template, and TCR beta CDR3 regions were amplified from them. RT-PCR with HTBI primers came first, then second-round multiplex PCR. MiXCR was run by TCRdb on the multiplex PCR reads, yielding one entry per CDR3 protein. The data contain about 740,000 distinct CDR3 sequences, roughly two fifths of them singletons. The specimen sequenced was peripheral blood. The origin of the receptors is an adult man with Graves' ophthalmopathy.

In DNA form, the CDR3 reads TGCGCCAGCAGCTTGGGACAGGGCTTTTCCTACGAGCAGTACTTC. Translation gives CASSLGQGFSYEQYF. The chain combines TRBV5-1 with TRBJ2-7; 7 nucleotides match TRBD1. With 0 bases clipped from V and 1 base from J, the junction kept 4 bases outside the gene matches. Looked up from germline, CDR1 is SGHRS and CDR2 is YFSETQ. The CDR3 consists of 15 residues.

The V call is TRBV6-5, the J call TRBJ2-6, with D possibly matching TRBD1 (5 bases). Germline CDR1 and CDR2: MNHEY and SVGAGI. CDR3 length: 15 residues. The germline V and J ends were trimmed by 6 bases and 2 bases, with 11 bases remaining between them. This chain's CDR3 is CASRDTGTGANVLTF. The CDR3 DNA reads TGTGCCAGCAGGGACACAGGCACTGGGGCCAACGTCCTGACTTTC.

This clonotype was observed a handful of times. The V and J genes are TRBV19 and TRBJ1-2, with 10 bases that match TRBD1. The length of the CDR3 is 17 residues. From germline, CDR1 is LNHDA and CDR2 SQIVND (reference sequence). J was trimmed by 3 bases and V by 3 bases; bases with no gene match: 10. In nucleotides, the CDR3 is TGTGCCAGTAGTATCATGGGGACAGGGGTCCTGTACTATGGCTACACCTTC. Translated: CASSIMGTGVLYYGYTF.

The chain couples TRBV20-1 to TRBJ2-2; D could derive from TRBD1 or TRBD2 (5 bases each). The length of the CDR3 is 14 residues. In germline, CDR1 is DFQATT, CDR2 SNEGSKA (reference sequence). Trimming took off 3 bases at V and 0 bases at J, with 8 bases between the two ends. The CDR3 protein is CSARGRANTGELFF. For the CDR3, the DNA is TGCAGTGCTAGGGGACGTGCGAACACCGGGGAGCTGTTTTTT.

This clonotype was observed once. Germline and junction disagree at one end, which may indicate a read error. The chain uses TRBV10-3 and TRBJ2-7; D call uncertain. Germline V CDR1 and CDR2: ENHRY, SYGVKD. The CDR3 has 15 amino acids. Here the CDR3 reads CASSYEPDGSYEQYF. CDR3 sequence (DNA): TGTGCCAGCAGTTACGAACCTGACGGATCCTACGAGCAGTACTTC.

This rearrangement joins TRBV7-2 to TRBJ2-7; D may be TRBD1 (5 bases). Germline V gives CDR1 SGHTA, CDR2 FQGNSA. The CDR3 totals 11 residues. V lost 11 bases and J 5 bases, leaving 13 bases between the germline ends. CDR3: CAGNQGNEQYF. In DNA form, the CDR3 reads TGTGCCGGAAACCAGGGAAACGAGCAGTACTTC.

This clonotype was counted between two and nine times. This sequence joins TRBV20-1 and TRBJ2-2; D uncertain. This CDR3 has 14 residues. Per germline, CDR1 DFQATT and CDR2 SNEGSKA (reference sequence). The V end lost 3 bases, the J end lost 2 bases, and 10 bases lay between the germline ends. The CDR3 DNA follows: TGCAGTGCTAGTAAAGGACGCAACACCGGGGAGCTGTTTTTT. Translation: CSASKGRNTGELFF.

The DNA of the CDR3 is TGTGCCAGCAGCCTGGAGTGGGGGGGTGGGCATTCACCCCTCCACTTT. Its translation: CASSLEWGGGHSPLHF. The chain uses TRBV25-1 and TRBJ1-6; tentative D call: TRBD1 (5 bases). The V end lost 6 bases, the J end lost 8 bases, and 20 bases lay between the germline ends. CDR3 size: 16 residues. CDR1 is MGHDK, CDR2 SYGVNS, per germline.

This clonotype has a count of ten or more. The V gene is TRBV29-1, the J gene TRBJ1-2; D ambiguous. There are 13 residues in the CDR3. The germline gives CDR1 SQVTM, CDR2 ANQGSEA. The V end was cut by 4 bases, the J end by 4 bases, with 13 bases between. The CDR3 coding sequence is TGCAGCGTTGGTCAGCAAGGTGGCTATGGCTACACCTTC. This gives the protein CSVGQQGGYGYTF.

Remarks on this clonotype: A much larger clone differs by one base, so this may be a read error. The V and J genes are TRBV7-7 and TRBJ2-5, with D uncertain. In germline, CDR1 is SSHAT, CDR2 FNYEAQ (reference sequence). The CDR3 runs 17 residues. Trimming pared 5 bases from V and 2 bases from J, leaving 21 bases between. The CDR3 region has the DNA TGTGCCAGCAGCCAATTCCCCCTTTTGCGAGGACAAGAGACCCAGTACTTC. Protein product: CASSQFPLLRGQETQYF.

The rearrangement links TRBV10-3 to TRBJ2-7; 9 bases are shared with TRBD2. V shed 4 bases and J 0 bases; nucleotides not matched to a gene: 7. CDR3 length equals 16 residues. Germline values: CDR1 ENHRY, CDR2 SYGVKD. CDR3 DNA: TGTGCCATCAGTGGTCATAGTAGCGGGAGCTCCTACGAGCAGTACTTC. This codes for CAISGHSSGSSYEQYF.

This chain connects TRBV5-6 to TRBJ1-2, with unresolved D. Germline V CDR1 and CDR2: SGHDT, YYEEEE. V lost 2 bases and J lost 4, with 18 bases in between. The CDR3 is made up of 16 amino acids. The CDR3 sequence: CASSFYHSPNSYGYTF. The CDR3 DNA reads TGTGCCAGCAGCTTTTACCACAGTCCAAACTCCTATGGCTACACCTTC.

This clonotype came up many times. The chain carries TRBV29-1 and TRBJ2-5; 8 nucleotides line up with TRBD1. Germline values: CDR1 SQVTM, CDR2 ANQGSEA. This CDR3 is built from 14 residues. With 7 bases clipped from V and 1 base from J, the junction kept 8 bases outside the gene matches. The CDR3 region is CSAVTGAGQETQYF. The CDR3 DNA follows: TGCAGCGCCGTGACAGGGGCGGGCCAAGAGACCCAGTACTTC.

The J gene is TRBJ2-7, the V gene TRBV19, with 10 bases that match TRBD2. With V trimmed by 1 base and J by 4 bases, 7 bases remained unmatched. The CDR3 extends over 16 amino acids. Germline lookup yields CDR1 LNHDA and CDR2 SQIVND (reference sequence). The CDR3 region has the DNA TGTGCCAGTAGTATAGCACCAGCGGGGGGGCGATACGAGCAGTACTTC. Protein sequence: CASSIAPAGGRYEQYF.

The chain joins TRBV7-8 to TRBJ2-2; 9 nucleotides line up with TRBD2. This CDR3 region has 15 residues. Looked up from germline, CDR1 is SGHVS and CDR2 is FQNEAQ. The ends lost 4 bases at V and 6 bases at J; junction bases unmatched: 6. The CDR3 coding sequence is TGTGCCAGCAGCTATGGGACTAGCCGCTCCGGGGAGCTGTTTTTT. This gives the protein CASSYGTSRSGELFF.

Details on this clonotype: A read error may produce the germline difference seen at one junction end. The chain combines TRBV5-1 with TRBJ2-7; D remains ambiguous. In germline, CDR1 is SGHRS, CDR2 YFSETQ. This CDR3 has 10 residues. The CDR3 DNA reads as TGTGCCAGCAGCAGACTCGAGCAGTACTTC. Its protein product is CASSRLEQYF.

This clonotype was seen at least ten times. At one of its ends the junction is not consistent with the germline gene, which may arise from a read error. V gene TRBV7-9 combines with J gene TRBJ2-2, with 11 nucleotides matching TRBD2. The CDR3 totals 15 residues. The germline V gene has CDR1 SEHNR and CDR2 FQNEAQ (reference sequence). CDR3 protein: CASSTGTSGTGELFF. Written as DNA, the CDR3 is TGCGCCAGCAGCACCGGGACTAGCGGCACCGGGGAGCTGTTTTTT.

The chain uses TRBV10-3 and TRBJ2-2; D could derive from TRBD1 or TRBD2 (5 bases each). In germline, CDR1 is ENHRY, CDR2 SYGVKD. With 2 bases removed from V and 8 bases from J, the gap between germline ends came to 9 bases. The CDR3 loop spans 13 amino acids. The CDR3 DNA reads TGTGCCATCAGTGAGCCCGGGGCGGGGGAGCTGTTTTTT. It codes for CAISEPGAGELFF.

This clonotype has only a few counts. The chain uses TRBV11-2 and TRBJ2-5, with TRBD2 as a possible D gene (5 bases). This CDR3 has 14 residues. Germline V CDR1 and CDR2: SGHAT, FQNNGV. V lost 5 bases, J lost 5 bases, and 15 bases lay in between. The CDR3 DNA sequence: TGTGCCAGCAGCCCGCGACTGGGAGCGGAGACCCAGTACTTC. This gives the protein CASSPRLGAETQYF. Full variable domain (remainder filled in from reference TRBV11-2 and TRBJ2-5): EAGVAQSPRYKIIEKRQSVAFWCNPISGHATLYWYQQILGQGPKLLIQFQNNGVVDDSQLPKDRFSAERLKGVDSTLKIQPAKLEDSAVYLCASSPRLGAETQYFGPGTRLLVL.

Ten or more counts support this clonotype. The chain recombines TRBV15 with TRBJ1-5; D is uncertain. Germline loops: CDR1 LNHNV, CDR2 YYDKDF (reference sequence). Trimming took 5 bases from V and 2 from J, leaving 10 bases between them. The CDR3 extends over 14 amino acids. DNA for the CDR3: TGTGCCACCAGCCGTACGTCAGGCAATCAGCCCCAGCATTTT. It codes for CATSRTSGNQPQHF. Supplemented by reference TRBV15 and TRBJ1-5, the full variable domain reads DAMVIQNPRYQVTQFGKPVTLSCSQTLNHNVMYWYQQKSSQAPKLLFHYYDKDFNNEADTPDNFQSRRPNTSFCFLDIRSPGLGDTAMYLCATSRTSGNQPQHFGDGTRLSIL.

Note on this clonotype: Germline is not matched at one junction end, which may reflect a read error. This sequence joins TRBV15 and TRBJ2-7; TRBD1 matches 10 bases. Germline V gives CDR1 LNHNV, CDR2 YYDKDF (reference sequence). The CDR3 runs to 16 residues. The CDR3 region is CATSVGGQGVASEQYF. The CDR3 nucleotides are TGCGCCACCAGCGTTGGCGGACAGGGGGTGGCGAGTGAGCAGTACTTC.

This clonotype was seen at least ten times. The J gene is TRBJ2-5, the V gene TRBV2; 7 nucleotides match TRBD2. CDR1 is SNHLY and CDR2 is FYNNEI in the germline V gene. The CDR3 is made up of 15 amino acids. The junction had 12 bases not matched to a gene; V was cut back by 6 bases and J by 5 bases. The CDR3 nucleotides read TGTGCCAGCAGGAAACGTGGGGGGGGTGAGGAGACCCAGTACTTC. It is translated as CASRKRGGGEETQYF. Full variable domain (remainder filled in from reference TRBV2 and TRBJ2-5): EPEVTQTPSHQVTQMGQEVILRCVPISNHLYFYWYRQILGQKVEFLVSFYNNEISEKSEIFDDQFSVERPDGSNFTLKIRSTKLEDSAMYFCASRKRGGGEETQYFGPGTRLLVL.